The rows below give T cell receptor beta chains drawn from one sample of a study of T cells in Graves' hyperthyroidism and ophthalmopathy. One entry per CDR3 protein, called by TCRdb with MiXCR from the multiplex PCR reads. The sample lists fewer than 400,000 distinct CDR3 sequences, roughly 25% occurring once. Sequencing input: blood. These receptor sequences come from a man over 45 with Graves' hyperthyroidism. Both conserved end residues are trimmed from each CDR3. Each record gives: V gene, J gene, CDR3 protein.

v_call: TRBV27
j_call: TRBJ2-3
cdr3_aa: ASRGVTSGSTDTQY

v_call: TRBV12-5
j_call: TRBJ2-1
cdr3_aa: ASGLVLSAGVSAEQF

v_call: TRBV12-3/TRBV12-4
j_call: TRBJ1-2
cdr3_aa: ASSFRDRGRYGYT

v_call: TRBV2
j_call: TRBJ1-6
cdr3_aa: ASSLQGARDSPLH

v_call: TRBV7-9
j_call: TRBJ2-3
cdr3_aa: ASSPYFTGGGTDTQY

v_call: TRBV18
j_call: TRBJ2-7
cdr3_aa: ASSPSPLEGVGEQY

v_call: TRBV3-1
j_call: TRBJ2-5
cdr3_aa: ASSRDLTGAVRQY

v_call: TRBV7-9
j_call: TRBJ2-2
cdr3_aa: ASSSVLAGDTGELF

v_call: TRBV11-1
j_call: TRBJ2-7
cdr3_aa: ASSQEGQASYEQY

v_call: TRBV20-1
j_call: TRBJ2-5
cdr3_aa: SARDRETQY

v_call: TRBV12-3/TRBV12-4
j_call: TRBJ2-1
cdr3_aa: ASSYGVSSYNEQF

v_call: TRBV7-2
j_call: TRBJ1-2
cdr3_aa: ASSRRSRDSYGYT

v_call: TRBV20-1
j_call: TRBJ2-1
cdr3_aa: SAMGAGTSNEQF

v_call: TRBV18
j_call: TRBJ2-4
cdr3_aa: ASSPPTGAKNIQY

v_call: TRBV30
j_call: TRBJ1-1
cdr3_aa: AWSSWGGLNTEAF

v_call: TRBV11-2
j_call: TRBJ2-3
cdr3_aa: ASSLVKADTQY

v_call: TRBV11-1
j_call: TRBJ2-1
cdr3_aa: ASSLRFGSPAYNEQF

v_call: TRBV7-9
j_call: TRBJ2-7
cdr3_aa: ASSPRTDLEQY

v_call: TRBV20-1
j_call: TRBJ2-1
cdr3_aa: SASTPLGGPYNEQF

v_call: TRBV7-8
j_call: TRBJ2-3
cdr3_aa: ASNFRGTDTQY

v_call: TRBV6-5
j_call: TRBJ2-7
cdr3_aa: ASSFQEQY

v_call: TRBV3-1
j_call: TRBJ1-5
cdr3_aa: ASSQDGIQPQH

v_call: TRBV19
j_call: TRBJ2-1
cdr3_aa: ASSIASNEQF

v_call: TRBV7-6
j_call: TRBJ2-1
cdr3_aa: ASSSRGLRNEQF

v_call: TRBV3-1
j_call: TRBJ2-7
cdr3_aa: ASSQEPRDRAAEQY

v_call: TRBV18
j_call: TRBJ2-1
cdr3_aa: ASFGTSDNEQF

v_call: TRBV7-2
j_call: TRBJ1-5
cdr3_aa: ASSLAWGPQH

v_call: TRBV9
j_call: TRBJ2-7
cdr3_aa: ASSVGDRPIYEQY